Included here is one T cell receptor beta chain sequence, with context. Its cognate antigen is unknown. This entry belongs to a study of T cell clones after liver transplantation. Study at large: In this trial, immunosuppression withdrawal was attempted within 2 years of liver transplant.

This CDR3 comprises 13 residues. Trimming cost V 1 base and J 4 bases, with 8 bases left between them. From germline, CDR1 is LGHNA and CDR2 YSLEER. Unstimulated PBMCs were sorted into CD3+CD4+ and CD3+CD8+ populations. Only in-frame clones appear in the TCRdb table, and some are missing; sequencing was by immunoSEQ multiplex PCR. The repertoire consists of approximately 100,000 clones, with about 86% occurring once and the leading ten covering approximately 3%. General study results and limits: Migration into the graft, not deletion, may explain lost graft donor-reactive T cells. Compared with third party-reactive sequences, donor-reactive ones declined more, independent of withdrawal success.

This sequence was found in a human patient who received a liver transplant. Some T cells may possibly be graft donor cells. This chain links TRBV4-3 with TRBJ2-7; D ambiguous. This specimen was CD4+ T cells from blood, taken about 50 months after liver transplant. The CDR3 sequence is CASSQGVGYEQYF. Written as DNA, the CDR3 is TGCGCCAGCAGCCAAGGGGTCGGTTACGAGCAGTACTTC.